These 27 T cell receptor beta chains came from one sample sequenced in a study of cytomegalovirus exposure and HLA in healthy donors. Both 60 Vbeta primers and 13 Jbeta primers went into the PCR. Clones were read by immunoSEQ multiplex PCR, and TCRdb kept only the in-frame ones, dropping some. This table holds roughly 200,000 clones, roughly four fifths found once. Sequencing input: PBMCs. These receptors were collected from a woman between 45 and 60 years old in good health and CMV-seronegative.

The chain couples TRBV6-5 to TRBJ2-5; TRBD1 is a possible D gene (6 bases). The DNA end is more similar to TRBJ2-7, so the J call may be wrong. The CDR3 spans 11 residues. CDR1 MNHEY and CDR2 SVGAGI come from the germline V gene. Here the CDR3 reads CASSNRDEQYF. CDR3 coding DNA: TGTGCCAGCAGCAACAGGGACGAGCAGTACTTC.

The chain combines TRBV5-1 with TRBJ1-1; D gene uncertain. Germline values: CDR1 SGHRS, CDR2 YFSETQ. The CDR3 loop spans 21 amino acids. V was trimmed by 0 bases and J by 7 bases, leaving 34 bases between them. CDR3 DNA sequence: TGCGCCAGCAGCTTGGTTCCCAGCCATTCCCTAGTCGAGGGAGAAACGGATGAAGCTTTCTTT. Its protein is CASSLVPSHSLVEGETDEAFF.

Here the CDR3 reads CASSFSGVSYEQYF. The CDR3 DNA sequence: TGTGCCAGCAGTTTTAGCGGGGTCTCCTACGAGCAGTACTTC. This chain links TRBV28 with TRBJ2-7; 8 nucleotides line up with TRBD2. The junction had 1 base not matched to a gene; V was cut back by 3 bases and J by 0 bases. Germline assignment: CDR1 MDHEN and CDR2 SYDVKM. The CDR3 has 14 residues.

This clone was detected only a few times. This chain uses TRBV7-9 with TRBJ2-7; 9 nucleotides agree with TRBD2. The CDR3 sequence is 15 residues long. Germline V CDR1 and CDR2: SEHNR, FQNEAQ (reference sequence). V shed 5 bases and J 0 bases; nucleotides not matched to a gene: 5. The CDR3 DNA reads TGTGCCAGCAGCCCCCGGGGACTAGCCTCCTACGAGCAGTACTTC. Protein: CASSPRGLASYEQYF.

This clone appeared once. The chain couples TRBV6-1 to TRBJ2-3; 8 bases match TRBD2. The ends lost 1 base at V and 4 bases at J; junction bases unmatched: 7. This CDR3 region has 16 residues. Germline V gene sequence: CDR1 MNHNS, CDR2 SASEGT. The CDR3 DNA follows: TGTGCCAGCAGTGAAGATTTTGCGGGGGGAGCAGATACGCAGTATTTT. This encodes CASSEDFAGGADTQYF.

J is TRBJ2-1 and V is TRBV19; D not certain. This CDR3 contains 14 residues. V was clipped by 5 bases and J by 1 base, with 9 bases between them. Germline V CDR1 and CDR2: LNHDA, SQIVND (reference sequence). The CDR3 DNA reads TGTGCCAGTAGTTCCAGCGTTTCCTACAATGAGCAGTTCTTC. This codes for CASSSSVSYNEQFF.

Here the CDR3 DNA reads TGTGCCAGTGTCGAGAGGTTCTCGGACTATGGCTACACCTTC. Encoded protein: CASVERFSDYGYTF. The V call is TRBV19, the J call TRBJ1-2; unclear D gene. The CDR3 is 14 amino acids. Germline V CDR1 and CDR2: LNHDA, SQIVND (reference sequence). Trimming left V 8 bases short and J 3 bases short, with 16 bases between.

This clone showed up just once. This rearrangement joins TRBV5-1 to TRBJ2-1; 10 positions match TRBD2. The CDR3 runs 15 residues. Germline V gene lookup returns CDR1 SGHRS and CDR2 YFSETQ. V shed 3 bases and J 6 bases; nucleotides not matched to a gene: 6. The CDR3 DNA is TGCGCCAGCAGCTCGGGAGCGGGAGGGCTCAATGAGCAGTTCTTC. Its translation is CASSSGAGGLNEQFF.

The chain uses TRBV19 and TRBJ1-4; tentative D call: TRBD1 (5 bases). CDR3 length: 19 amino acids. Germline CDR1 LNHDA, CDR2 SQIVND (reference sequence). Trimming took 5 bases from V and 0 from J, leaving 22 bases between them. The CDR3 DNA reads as TGTGCCAGTAGTCAGGGCCGACGGCCCGTAAGAACAACTAATGAAAAACTGTTTTTT. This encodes CASSQGRRPVRTTNEKLFF.

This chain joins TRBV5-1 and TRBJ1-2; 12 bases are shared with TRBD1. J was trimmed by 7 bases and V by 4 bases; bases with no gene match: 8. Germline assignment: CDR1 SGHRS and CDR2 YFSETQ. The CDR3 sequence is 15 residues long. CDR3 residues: CASSNQGQGAGGYTF. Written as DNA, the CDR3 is TGCGCCAGCAGCAACCAGGGACAGGGGGCGGGTGGCTACACCTTC. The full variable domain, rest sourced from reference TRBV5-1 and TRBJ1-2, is KAGVTQTPRYLIKTRGQQVTLSCSPISGHRSVSWYQQTPGQGLQFLFEYFSETQRNKGNFPGRFSGRQFSNSRSEMNVSTLELGDSALYLCASSNQGQGAGGYTFGSGTRLTVV.

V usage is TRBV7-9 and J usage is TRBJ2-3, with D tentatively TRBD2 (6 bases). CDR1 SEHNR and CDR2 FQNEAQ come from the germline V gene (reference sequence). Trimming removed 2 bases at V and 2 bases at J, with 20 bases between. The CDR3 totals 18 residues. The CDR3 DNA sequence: TGTGCCAGCAGCTTAAAGGGGAGCGGTTGGGGGGACACAGATACGCAGTATTTT. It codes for CASSLKGSGWGDTDTQYF.

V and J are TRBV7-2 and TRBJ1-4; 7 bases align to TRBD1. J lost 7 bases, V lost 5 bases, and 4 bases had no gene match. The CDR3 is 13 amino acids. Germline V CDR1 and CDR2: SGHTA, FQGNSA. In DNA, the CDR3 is TGTGCCAGCAGCACAGGGGTGGGTGAAAAACTGTTTTTT. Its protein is CASSTGVGEKLFF. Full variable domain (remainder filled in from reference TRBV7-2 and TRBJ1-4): GAGVSQSPSNKVTEKGKDVELRCDPISGHTALYWYRQSLGQGLEFLIYFQGNSAPDKSGLPSDRFSAERTGGSVSTLTIQRTQQEDSAVYLCASSTGVGEKLFFGSGTQLSVL.

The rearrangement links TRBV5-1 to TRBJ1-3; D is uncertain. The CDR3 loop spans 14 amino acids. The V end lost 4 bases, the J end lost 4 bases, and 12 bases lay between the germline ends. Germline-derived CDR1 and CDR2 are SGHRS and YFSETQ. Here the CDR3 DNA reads TGCGCCAGCAGCCCGGGTCTTCTGGGAAACACCATATATTTT. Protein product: CASSPGLLGNTIYF.

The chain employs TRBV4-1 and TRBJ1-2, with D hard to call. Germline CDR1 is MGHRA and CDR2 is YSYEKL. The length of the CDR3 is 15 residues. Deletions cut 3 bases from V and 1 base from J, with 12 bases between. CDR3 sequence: CASSHTYRGNYGYTF. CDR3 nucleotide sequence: TGCGCCAGCAGCCATACCTATCGGGGTAACTATGGCTACACCTTC.

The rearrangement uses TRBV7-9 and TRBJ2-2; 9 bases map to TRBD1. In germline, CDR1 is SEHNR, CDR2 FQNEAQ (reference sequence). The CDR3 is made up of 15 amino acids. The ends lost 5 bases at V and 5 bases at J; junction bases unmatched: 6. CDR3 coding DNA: TGTGCCAGCAGCCTACAGGGGGCGCAGACCGGGGAGCTGTTTTTT. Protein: CASSLQGAQTGELFF.

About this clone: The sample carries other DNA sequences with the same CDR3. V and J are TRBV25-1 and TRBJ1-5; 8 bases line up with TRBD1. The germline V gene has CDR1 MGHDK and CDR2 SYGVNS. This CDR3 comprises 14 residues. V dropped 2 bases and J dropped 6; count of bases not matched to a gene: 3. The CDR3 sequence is CASSETGGGQPQHF. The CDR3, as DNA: TGTGCCAGCAGTGAAACAGGGGGAGGTCAGCCCCAGCATTTT. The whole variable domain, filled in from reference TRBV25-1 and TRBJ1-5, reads EADIYQTPRYLVIGTGKKITLECSQTMGHDKMYWYQQDPGMELHLIHYSYGVNSTEKGDLSSESTVSRIRTEHFPLTLESARPSHTSQYLCASSETGGGQPQHFGDGTRLSIL.

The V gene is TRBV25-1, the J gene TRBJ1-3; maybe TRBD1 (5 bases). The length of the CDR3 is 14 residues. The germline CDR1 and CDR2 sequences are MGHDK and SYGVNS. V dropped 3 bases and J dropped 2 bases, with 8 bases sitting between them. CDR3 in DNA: TGTGCCAGCAGTGACCCCAGGGCTGGAAACACCATATATTTT. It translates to CASSDPRAGNTIYF.

The CDR3 protein is CASSPGTSGSLSYEQYF. The CDR3 nucleotides read TGTGCCAGCAGCCCGGGGACTAGCGGGAGTTTATCCTACGAGCAGTACTTC. The genes are TRBV28 and TRBJ2-7; 14 nucleotides align to TRBD2. The junction had 8 bases not matched to a gene; V was cut back by 6 bases and J by 1 base. This CDR3 comprises 17 residues. The germline gives CDR1 MDHEN, CDR2 SYDVKM.

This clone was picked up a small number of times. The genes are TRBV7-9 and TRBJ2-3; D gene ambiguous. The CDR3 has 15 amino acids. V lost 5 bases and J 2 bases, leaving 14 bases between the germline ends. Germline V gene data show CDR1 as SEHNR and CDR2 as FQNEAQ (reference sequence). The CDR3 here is CASSPPRVDTDTQYF. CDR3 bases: TGTGCCAGCAGCCCTCCCCGGGTGGACACAGATACGCAGTATTTT. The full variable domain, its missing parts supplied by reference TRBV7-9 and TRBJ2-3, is DTGVSQNPRHKITKRGQNVTFRCDPISEHNRLYWYRQTLGQGPEFLTYFQNEAQLEKSRLLSDRFSAERPKGSFSTLEIQRTEQGDSAMYLCASSPPRVDTDTQYFGPGTRLTVL.

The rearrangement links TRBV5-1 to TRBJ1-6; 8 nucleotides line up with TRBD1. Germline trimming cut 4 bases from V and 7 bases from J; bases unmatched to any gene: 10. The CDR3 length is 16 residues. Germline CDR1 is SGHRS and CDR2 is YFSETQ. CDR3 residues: CASSKGQATGNSPLHF. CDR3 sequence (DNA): TGCGCCAGCAGCAAGGGACAGGCCACGGGAAATTCACCCCTCCACTTT.

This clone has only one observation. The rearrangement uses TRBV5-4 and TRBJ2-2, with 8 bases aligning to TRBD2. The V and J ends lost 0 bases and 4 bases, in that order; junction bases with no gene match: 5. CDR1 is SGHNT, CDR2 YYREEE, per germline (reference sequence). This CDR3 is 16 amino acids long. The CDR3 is CASSLAGGALTGELFF. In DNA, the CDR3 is TGTGCCAGCAGCTTGGCGGGAGGGGCACTCACCGGGGAGCTGTTTTTT.

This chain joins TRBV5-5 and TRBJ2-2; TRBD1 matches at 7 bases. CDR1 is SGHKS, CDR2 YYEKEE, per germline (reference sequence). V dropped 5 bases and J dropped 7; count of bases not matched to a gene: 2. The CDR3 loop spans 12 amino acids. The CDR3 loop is CASRTGNGELFF. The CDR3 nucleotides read TGTGCCAGCAGGACAGGGAACGGGGAGCTGTTTTTT.

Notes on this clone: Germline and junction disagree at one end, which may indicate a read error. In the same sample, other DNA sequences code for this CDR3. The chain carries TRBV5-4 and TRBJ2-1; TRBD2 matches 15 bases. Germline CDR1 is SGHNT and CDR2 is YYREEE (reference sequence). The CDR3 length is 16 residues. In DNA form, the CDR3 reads TGCGCCAGCAGGACGTCGGGACTAGCGGGAGGATTTGAGCAGTTCTTC. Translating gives CASRTSGLAGGFEQFF.

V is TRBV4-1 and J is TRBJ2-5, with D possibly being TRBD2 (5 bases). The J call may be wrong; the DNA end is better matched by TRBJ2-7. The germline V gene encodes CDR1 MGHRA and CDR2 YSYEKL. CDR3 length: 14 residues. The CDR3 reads CASSQEREAYEQYF. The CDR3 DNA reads TGCGCCAGCAGCCAAGAGAGGGAAGCCTACGAGCAGTACTTC.

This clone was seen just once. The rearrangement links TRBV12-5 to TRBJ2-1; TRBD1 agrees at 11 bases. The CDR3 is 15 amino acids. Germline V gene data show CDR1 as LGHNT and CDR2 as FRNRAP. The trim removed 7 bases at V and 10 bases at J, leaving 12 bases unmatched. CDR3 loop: CASALPGQGVMEQFF. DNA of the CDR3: TGTGCTAGTGCCCTCCCGGGACAGGGGGTCATGGAGCAGTTCTTC.

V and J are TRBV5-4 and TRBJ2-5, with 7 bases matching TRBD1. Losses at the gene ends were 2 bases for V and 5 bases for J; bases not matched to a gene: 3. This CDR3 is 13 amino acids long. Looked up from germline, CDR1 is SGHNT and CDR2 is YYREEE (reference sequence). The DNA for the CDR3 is TGTGCCAGCAGCTTAGGGGGCGAGGAGACCCAGTACTTC. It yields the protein CASSLGGEETQYF.

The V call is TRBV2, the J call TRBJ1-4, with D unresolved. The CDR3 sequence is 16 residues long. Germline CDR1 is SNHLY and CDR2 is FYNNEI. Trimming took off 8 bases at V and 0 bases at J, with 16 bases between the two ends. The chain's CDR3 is CASRYPEDATNEKLFF. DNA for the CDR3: TGTGCCAGCCGATATCCCGAGGATGCAACTAATGAAAAACTGTTTTTT.